The rows below give T cell receptor beta chains drawn from one sample of a study of blood T cell repertoires in COVID-19. Sequencing was performed with immunoSEQ multiplex PCR; in TCRdb, only in-frame clones are kept and a portion is missing. The sample has 100,000 to 150,000 clones, 65% to 90% seen once. The specimen sequenced was peripheral blood. Every receptor here comes from a man aged 80 or over with active or convalescent COVID-19. Both conserved end residues are part of each CDR3. The D gene is left open where the match is weak. Clone size is not always given. Where it is, it says once, few, many or a class for expanded clones.

- TRBJ2-1 TRBD2 TRBV19 CASSSSGGVYNEQFF
- TRBJ1-2 TRBD1 TRBV10-3 CAISESRDSVNYGYTF
- TRBJ1-3 - TRBV30 CAWNDRGLSGDTIYF
- TRBJ2-5 TRBD2 TRBV6-1 CASSDTSGRAQGAWTQYF
- TRBJ1-1 TRBD1 TRBV29-1 CSVVPGTANTEAFF
- TRBJ2-4 TRBD2 TRBV4-2 CASSLRLAGGENIQYF
- TRBJ1-2 - TRBV11-2 CASSPLGAIYGYTF
- TRBJ1-1 TRBD1 TRBV27 CASSPKPTGGWTEAFF
- TRBJ2-2 - TRBV18 CASSPLQGAITGELFF
- TRBJ2-2 TRBD2 TRBV7-3 CASSSGTSDTGELFF
- TRBJ2-1 TRBD2 TRBV10-3 CAISVARTSGRGNEQFF
few TRBJ1-2 - TRBV15 CATSRERVNYGYTF
- TRBJ2-7 TRBD2 TRBV29-1 CSARAGGDEQYF
- TRBJ2-7 - TRBV6-4 CASSDPSALALEQYF
- TRBJ1-6 - TRBV7-8 CASSLGSSYNSPLHF
- TRBJ1-2 TRBD1 TRBV18 CASSPRTDREYGYTF
- TRBJ1-1 - TRBV18 CASSRRSYDTEAFF
- TRBJ1-5 TRBD1 TRBV18 CASSPNPGQVAGVDQPQHF
- TRBJ2-5 TRBD2 TRBV5-4 CASSLLTGIAGGETQYF
few TRBJ2-7 - TRBV4-2 CASSKISQGTEQYF
- TRBJ2-3 TRBD2 TRBV5-1 CASSSRLAGGSSTDTQYF
few TRBJ2-7 TRBD1 TRBV6-5 CASSRTGTNYEQYF
- TRBJ1-2 - TRBV7-2 CASSLPEVYGYTF
- TRBJ1-6 TRBD1 TRBV27 CASRQGANSYNSPLHF
few TRBJ1-5 - TRBV15 CATSRDQGGINQPQHF
- TRBJ1-1 - TRBV15 CATSRDLYPGEAFF
- TRBJ2-3 - TRBV12-5 CASGFPGTDTQYF
- TRBJ1-5 - TRBV28 CASSLRGRLGQPQHF
- TRBJ1-4 - TRBV28 CASSLRRTNEKLFF
- TRBJ1-3 - TRBV19 CASSNQQLGNTIYF
- TRBJ2-3 TRBD2 TRBV6-4 CASSEASGKGTDTQYF
- TRBJ1-1 - TRBV5-6 CASSFGQLNTEAFF
- TRBJ1-3 - TRBV10-3 CAISESDNSGNTIYF
once TRBJ1-2 - TRBV6-2/TRBV6-3 CASSPLFGYGYTF
- TRBJ2-7 TRBD1 TRBV7-2 CASSLGGQPSYEQYF
- TRBJ2-7 TRBD2 TRBV5-6 CASSLSASGRYEQYF
- TRBJ1-3 - TRBV28 CASSLISGNTIYF
- TRBJ1-3 - TRBV7-3 CASSPTGNDYRNTIYF
- TRBJ2-3 - TRBV6-6 CASTPPGDTQYF
- TRBJ1-2 TRBD1 TRBV4-2 CASSQDFRGREGYTF
- TRBJ1-2 - TRBV4-2 CASSQDRGARGYTF
- TRBJ2-7 TRBD2 TRBV5-4 CASSDPVGGVYEQYF
- TRBJ2-2 TRBD1 TRBV2 CASSALTGLVEELFF
- TRBJ1-1 - TRBV30 CAWSPGYGTEAFF
- TRBJ2-1 - TRBV7-9 CASSLVAGTYNEQFF
- TRBJ1-1 TRBD1 TRBV5-1 CASSWSGGIGGTEAFF
- TRBJ2-1 - TRBV5-1 CASSGQYNEQFF
- TRBJ1-4 TRBD1 TRBV18 CASSKDRVVATNEKLFF
- TRBJ1-2 TRBD1 TRBV28 CASSPQGQGPNYGYTF
- TRBJ1-1 - TRBV28 CASSFSRGNTEAFF
- TRBJ1-1 - TRBV7-9 CASSLDGGVEAFF
- TRBJ2-2 - TRBV27 CASSFNRATGELFF
- TRBJ2-7 - TRBV5-1 CASSSDYEQYF